The present T cell receptor beta chain was sequenced within a study of CD4 T cells in relation to SARS-CoV-2 and coronaviruses. The germline V and J ends were trimmed by 5 bases and 1 base, with 13 bases remaining between them. Germline CDR1 SNHLY, CDR2 FYNNEI. CDR3 size: 15 residues. Measured with immunoSEQ multiplex PCR; TCRdb has only the in-frame clones, and not every one. The repertoire includes about 29,000 clones, about three quarters of them detected once, and about 12% sits in the top ten. Turning to this clone: The antigen is undetermined.

Before the COVID-19 pandemic, during about 2011-2019, CD4+ T cells were taken from unexposed donors. CD4+ T cells were isolated from the cells after about nine days of culture. This receptor was identified in a human donor in good health. Sequences were obtained from CD4+ T cells from PBMCs, cultured in vitro. This sequence joins TRBV2 and TRBJ2-3; D not certain. CDR3 sequence: CASSYYDSGTDTQYF. CDR3 nucleotides: TGTGCCAGCAGTTACTATGACTCGGGCACAGATACGCAGTATTTT.